One sample yielded the 25 T cell receptor beta chains listed below, sequenced in a study of regulatory T cells in long-lasting Graves disease. The time point here: newly diagnosed GD, antithyroid drugs for less than 3 months. Extracted RNA from PBMCs served as the source of the TCR library. Investigators prepared the TCR beta libraries by applying iRepertoire HTBI primers and Arm-PCR of CDR3 regions. In TCRdb, the multiplex PCR reads were re-called with MiXCR into one record per CDR3 protein. Seen here are 500,000 or so distinct CDR3 sequences, under 20% observed once, and the top ten hold 10% to 15%. This sample was shared with a second study, whose subject was T cells in Graves' hyperthyroidism and ophthalmopathy.

The input for sequencing was peripheral blood mononuclear cells (PBMCs), taken at new diagnosis, from a patient treated with antithyroid drugs. The receptors derive from a man aged 35 to 55 with Graves disease.

V gene TRBV5-8 combines with J gene TRBJ2-1; 9 nucleotides match TRBD2. V trimming: 0 bases; J trimming: 7 bases; junction bases outside the gene matches: 5. Germline CDR1 is SGHTS and CDR2 is YDEGEE. The CDR3 contains 15 residues. The DNA of the CDR3 is TGTGCCAGCAGCTTGGATCTAGCGGGACGTAATGAGCAGTTCTTC. It yields the protein CASSLDLAGRNEQFF.

This clonotype was counted many times. This chain joins TRBV28 and TRBJ2-7, with 15 bases aligning to TRBD2. This CDR3 contains 15 residues. V lost 6 bases and J lost 4; bases outside the gene matches: 4. The V gene's germline CDR1 is MDHEN and CDR2 SYDVKM. The CDR3 here is CASSPGLAGGYEQYF. The CDR3, as DNA: TGTGCCAGCAGCCCAGGACTAGCGGGAGGGTACGAGCAGTACTTC.

This clonotype was counted ten times or more. The rearrangement links TRBV6-5 to TRBJ2-2, with 7 bases aligning to TRBD2. The germline CDR1 and CDR2 sequences are MNHEY and SVGAGI. The ends lost 2 bases at V and 0 bases at J; junction bases unmatched: 0. The CDR3 length is 15 residues. The CDR3 nucleotides read TGTGCCAGCAGTTACCTAGCGGCGAACACCGGGGAGCTGTTTTTT. This encodes CASSYLAANTGELFF.

This clonotype was observed many times. The chain uses TRBV7-2 and TRBJ2-1, with TRBD1 as a possible D gene (5 bases). In germline, CDR1 is SGHTA, CDR2 FQGNSA. Between the trimmed V and J ends, which lost 3 bases and 7 bases, there was a span of 16 bases. The CDR3 totals 15 residues. The CDR3 DNA sequence: TGTGCCAGCAGCTTGTTAAACCTAGGGGTTAATGAGCAGTTCTTC. Translation: CASSLLNLGVNEQFF.

This clonotype was observed many times. The J gene is TRBJ2-5, the V gene TRBV2; TRBD2 aligns across 8 bases. The V gene's germline CDR1 is SNHLY and CDR2 FYNNEI. The CDR3 is 15 amino acids. J was trimmed by 0 bases and V by 4 bases; bases with no gene match: 4. The CDR3 protein is CASSGSSGYQETQYF. For the CDR3, the DNA is TGTGCCAGCAGTGGTTCTAGCGGGTACCAAGAGACCCAGTACTTC.

This clonotype has at least ten counts. J is TRBJ2-3 and V is TRBV11-3; TRBD2 matches at 8 bases. The CDR3 extends over 16 amino acids. The V gene's germline CDR1 is SGHNT and CDR2 YENEEA. V dropped 6 bases and J dropped 4; count of bases not matched to a gene: 12. Here the CDR3 DNA reads TGTGCCAGCAGGCCAACTAGCGGATGGGGATCAGATACGCAGTATTTT. It codes for CASRPTSGWGSDTQYF.

This clonotype appeared a few times. The rearrangement joins TRBV19 to TRBJ1-1; a possible D gene is TRBD1 (5 bases). Germline values: CDR1 LNHDA, CDR2 SQIVND (reference sequence). V was trimmed by 10 bases and J by 6 bases, leaving 9 bases between them. CDR3 length: 10 amino acids. The CDR3 reads CATRGPEAFF. CDR3 in DNA: TGTGCCACTAGGGGTCCTGAAGCTTTCTTT.

This clonotype came up many times. The gene calls are TRBV7-9 and TRBJ2-2, with 10 bases identical to TRBD1. The junction had 5 bases not matched to a gene; V was cut back by 6 bases and J by 1 base. Germline loops: CDR1 SEHNR, CDR2 FQNEAQ (reference sequence). The length of the CDR3 is 16 residues. The CDR3 DNA is TGTGCCAGCAGGCCACGGGACAGGGGGAACACCGGGGAGCTGTTTTTT. It codes for CASRPRDRGNTGELFF.

This clonotype was recorded many times. The V and J genes are TRBV7-9 and TRBJ2-3; no reliable D call. Germline values: CDR1 SEHNR, CDR2 FQNEAQ (reference sequence). The CDR3 runs 12 residues. Between the trimmed V and J ends, which lost 5 bases and 5 bases, there was a span of 8 bases. The DNA for the CDR3 is TGTGCCAGCAGCCCATTGCGAGATACGCAGTATTTT. It yields the protein CASSPLRDTQYF.

This clonotype was seen only a few times. This chain connects TRBV9 to TRBJ2-3; a weak D match, TRBD2 (6 bases). The CDR3 length is 15 residues. The V end was cut by 0 bases, the J end by 4 bases, with 12 bases between. Germline CDR1 reads SGDLS; CDR2 reads YYNGEE. The CDR3 DNA reads as TGTGCCAGCAGCGTAGGGGTATCGGGGGCAGATACGCAGTATTTT. Protein product: CASSVGVSGADTQYF.

This clonotype came up many times. CDR3 bases: TGCAGTGCGGAGGGTGCCGGCTCTCTTGACGAGCAGTACTTC. Its protein product is CSAEGAGSLDEQYF. The chain joins TRBV20-1 to TRBJ2-7, with D maybe TRBD2 (6 bases). The CDR3 has 14 residues. Trimming pared 6 bases from V and 5 bases from J, leaving 20 bases between. The germline V gene encodes CDR1 DFQATT and CDR2 SNEGSKA (reference sequence).

This clonotype has ten or more counts. J is TRBJ1-2 and V is TRBV7-2; the D gene is possibly TRBD1 (6 bases). In germline, CDR1 is SGHTA, CDR2 FQGNSA. The CDR3 has 14 amino acids. Trimming pared 3 bases from V and 3 bases from J, leaving 11 bases between. CDR3 DNA: TGTGCCAGCAGCTTCCCCGGGACATACTATGGCTACACCTTC. Protein sequence: CASSFPGTYYGYTF.

This chain uses TRBV18 with TRBJ1-2; D not resolved. V was pared by 3 bases and J by 6 bases, with 8 bases between. The germline CDR1 and CDR2 sequences are KGHSH and LQKENI. This CDR3 is 12 amino acids long. DNA for the CDR3: TGTGCCAGCTCACCCGTCGGGGATGGCTACACCTTC. Its protein is CASSPVGDGYTF. Variable domain in full (rest from reference TRBV18 and TRBJ1-2): NAGVMQNPRHLVRRRGQEARLRCSPMKGHSHVYWYRQLPEEGLKFMVYLQKENIIDESGMPKERFSAEFPKEGPSILRIQQVVRGDSAAYFCASSPVGDGYTFGSGTRLTVV.

This clonotype showed up just a few times. The J gene is TRBJ2-7, the V gene TRBV20-1; D gene unclear. Germline V gives CDR1 DFQATT, CDR2 SNEGSKA (reference sequence). Trimming shortened V by 3 bases and J by 5 bases, and 8 bases separated the two germline ends. The CDR3 is 11 residues long. Here the CDR3 reads CSARVMHEQYF. CDR3 bases: TGCAGTGCTAGGGTAATGCACGAGCAGTACTTC.

The chain combines TRBV2 with TRBJ1-2; D remains ambiguous. Germline V CDR1 and CDR2: SNHLY, FYNNEI. CDR3 length: 12 residues. V was clipped by 5 bases and J by 7 bases, with 11 bases between them. CDR3 sequence reads: CASSSLWGGYTF. CDR3 DNA sequence: TGTGCCAGCAGTTCTCTTTGGGGTGGCTACACCTTC.

This clonotype has at least ten counts. V usage is TRBV11-2 and J usage is TRBJ2-3; perhaps TRBD1 as D (6 bases). V lost 6 bases and J lost 0, with 19 bases in between. Germline-derived CDR1 and CDR2 are SGHAT and FQNNGV. The CDR3 has 17 amino acids. The CDR3 spells CASRRRDNHFSTDTQYF. The CDR3 region has the DNA TGTGCCAGCAGACGCCGGGACAACCATTTTAGCACAGATACGCAGTATTTT.

This rearrangement joins TRBV6-5 to TRBJ1-1; unclear D gene. CDR1 and CDR2 from the germline V gene are MNHEY and SVGAGI. The CDR3 covers 14 residues. V was pared by 2 bases and J by 2 bases, with 9 bases between. The CDR3 reads CASSYGFGNTEAFF. The CDR3 coding sequence is TGTGCCAGCAGTTACGGTTTCGGAAACACTGAAGCTTTCTTT.

The gene calls are TRBV12-3 or TRBV12-4 and TRBJ1-3; D ambiguous. With 6 bases removed from V and 4 bases from J, the gap between germline ends came to 13 bases. The CDR3 spans 14 residues. The CDR3 is CASRSDWEGNTIYF. CDR3 nucleotides: TGTGCCAGCAGGTCCGACTGGGAGGGAAACACCATATATTTT.

This clonotype was counted ten times or more. The chain uses TRBV12-3 or TRBV12-4 and TRBJ2-2, with D uncertain. CDR3 length: 15 amino acids. Trimming left V 5 bases short and J 0 bases short, with 10 bases between. In DNA form, the CDR3 reads TGTGCCAGCAGTCCGACGGGCCCGAACACCGGGGAGCTGTTTTTT. It encodes CASSPTGPNTGELFF.

This clonotype was counted at least ten times. The chain recombines TRBV20-1 with TRBJ1-5; D ambiguous. Germline assignment: CDR1 DFQATT and CDR2 SNEGSKA (reference sequence). The CDR3 sequence is 12 residues long. The V gene lost 4 bases and the J gene lost 3 bases, with 7 bases spanning the gap. CDR3 amino acids: CSANRDNQPQHF. The CDR3 bases are TGCAGTGCTAACAGAGACAATCAGCCCCAGCATTTT.

This clonotype was counted ten times or more. This chain uses TRBV7-9 with TRBJ2-5; 8 bases align to TRBD2. This CDR3 has 17 residues. The junction had 13 bases not matched to a gene; V was cut back by 5 bases and J by 2 bases. CDR1 is SEHNR, CDR2 FQNEAQ, per germline (reference sequence). The CDR3 DNA sequence: TGTGCCAGCAGCCCATCCTTTAGAGCGGGAGTACAAGAGACCCAGTACTTC. This gives the protein CASSPSFRAGVQETQYF.

This sequence joins TRBV20-1 and TRBJ1-6; TRBD1 aligns across 7 bases. The ends lost 5 bases at V and 5 bases at J; junction bases unmatched: 9. Per germline, CDR1 DFQATT and CDR2 SNEGSKA (reference sequence). The CDR3 extends over 15 amino acids. The CDR3 is CSASPTGTNNSPLHF. As DNA, the CDR3 is TGCAGTGCTTCTCCGACAGGGACTAATAATTCACCCCTCCACTTT.

This clonotype was found a few times. The chain carries TRBV10-3 and TRBJ1-1; D not resolved. The CDR3 runs 13 residues. Trimming took off 2 bases at V and 3 bases at J, with 7 bases between the two ends. Germline CDR1 and CDR2: ENHRY and SYGVKD. This chain's CDR3 is CAISEGSHTEAFF. The CDR3 region has the DNA TGTGCCATCAGTGAGGGCTCTCACACTGAAGCTTTCTTT.

In its sample, this clonotype was seen many times. V gene TRBV6-2 or TRBV6-3 combines with J gene TRBJ2-1; 10 bases agree with TRBD2. The CDR3 length is 15 residues. Germline CDR1 is MNHEY and CDR2 is SVGEGT. J lost 4 bases, V lost 6 bases, and 6 bases had no gene match. CDR3 amino acids: CASSAGTSVYNEQFF. CDR3 bases: TGTGCCAGCAGCGCCGGGACTAGCGTGTACAATGAGCAGTTCTTC.

This clonotype was picked up many times. This chain joins TRBV12-3 or TRBV12-4 and TRBJ2-5; a weak D match, TRBD2 (6 bases). Trimming stripped 5 bases from V and 5 bases from J, with 12 bases between. CDR3 length: 13 amino acids. The DNA for the CDR3 is TGTGCCAGCAGTGGGACCCGGGGGGAGACCCAGTACTTC. Amino acid sequence: CASSGTRGETQYF.